What follows are 9 T cell receptor beta chains derived from one specimen sequenced in a study of blood T cell repertoires in COVID-19. The protocol was immunoSEQ multiplex PCR, while the TCRdb copy is restricted to in-frame clones and leaves out a portion. The sample shows 100,000 to 150,000 clones, under 85% of them seen only once. Sequenced material: peripheral blood. The source is a man aged 40-55 years with active or convalescent COVID-19.

The chain joins TRBV28 to TRBJ1-4, with D possibly TRBD1 on 6 matching bases. V was cut by 6 bases and J by 5 bases, with 13 bases left in between. CDR3 size: 14 residues. CDR1 is MDHEN and CDR2 is SYDVKM in the germline V gene. The CDR3 DNA reads as TGTGCCAGCAGCCCCACAGGGCGGAATGAAAAACTGTTTTTT. Protein sequence: CASSPTGRNEKLFF.

This clone was detected only a few times. V gene TRBV4-3 combines with J gene TRBJ2-1; tentative D call: TRBD1 (8 bases). CDR3 length: 12 amino acids. Deletions cut 6 bases from V and 13 bases from J, with 16 bases between. Per germline, CDR1 LGHNA and CDR2 YSLEER. The CDR3 loop reads CASSQTGGGQFF. The CDR3 region has the DNA TGCGCCAGCAGTCAAACAGGGGGGGGACAGTTCTTC.

This clone was seen a few times. The CDR3 is CASSPDSLYSPLHF. The CDR3 nucleotides are TGTGCCAGCAGTCCCGACAGTTTGTATTCACCCCTCCACTTT. V is TRBV6-5 and J is TRBJ1-6; D possibly corresponds to TRBD1 (5 bases). The germline V and J ends were trimmed by 5 bases and 8 bases, with 13 bases remaining between them. There are 14 residues in the CDR3. The germline gives CDR1 MNHEY, CDR2 SVGAGI.

This rearrangement joins TRBV19 to TRBJ1-2, with 9 bases matching TRBD1. V was pared by 3 bases and J by 7 bases, with 3 bases of the junction left unmatched. The CDR3 consists of 13 residues. Per germline, CDR1 LNHDA and CDR2 SQIVND (reference sequence). The CDR3: CASSIDRGSGYTF. The CDR3 DNA is TGTGCCAGTAGTATTGACAGGGGGTCTGGCTACACCTTC.

V usage is TRBV7-6 and J usage is TRBJ1-4, with D possibly TRBD1 on 6 matching bases. Germline CDR1 and CDR2: SGHVS and FNYEAQ. This CDR3 is 18 amino acids long. V was pared by 4 bases and J by 4 bases, with 22 bases between. The CDR3 is CASSSHRDYLVVNEKLFF. In nucleotides, the CDR3 is TGTGCCAGCAGCTCCCACAGGGACTACTTGGTGGTTAATGAAAAACTGTTTTTT.

The chain has TRBV3-1 (or the pseudogene TRBV3-2) and TRBJ2-6; D gene unclear. Germline V gene sequence: CDR1 LGHDT, CDR2 YNNKEL (reference sequence). This CDR3 is 16 amino acids long. Between the trimmed V and J ends, which lost 1 base and 0 bases, there was a span of 7 bases. The DNA of the CDR3 is TGTGCCAGCAGCCAAGGGCGGCCCTCTGGGGCCAACGTCCTGACTTTC. It codes for CASSQGRPSGANVLTF.

The V call is TRBV6-5, the J call TRBJ2-3; 14 bases line up with TRBD2. V shed 4 bases, J shed 1 base, and the junction held 1 base outside the gene matches. The CDR3 loop spans 16 amino acids. CDR1 MNHEY and CDR2 SVGAGI come from the germline V gene. CDR3 loop: CASSLGLAGGTDTQYF. The CDR3 nucleotides are TGTGCCAGCAGTTTGGGACTAGCGGGGGGCACAGATACGCAGTATTTT.

The chain links TRBV7-9 to TRBJ1-3; 7 positions agree with TRBD1. V lost 5 bases to trimming and J lost 0 bases; unmatched junction nucleotides: 4. This CDR3 is built from 15 residues. Germline V gives CDR1 SEHNR, CDR2 FQNEAQ (reference sequence). As DNA, the CDR3 is TGTGCCAGCAGCCGACAGGGTTCCTCTGGAAACACCATATATTTT. Encoded protein: CASSRQGSSGNTIYF.

The chain combines TRBV5-5 with TRBJ1-1; the match to TRBD1 covers 7 bases. The germline CDR1 and CDR2 sequences are SGHKS and YYEKEE (reference sequence). The CDR3 has 13 residues. The V gene end was trimmed by 2 bases and the J gene end by 6 bases; junction bases not matched to a gene: 4. In DNA form, the CDR3 reads TGTGCCAGCAGCTTCGGGACAGCCCCTGAAGCTTTCTTT. Protein: CASSFGTAPEAFF.